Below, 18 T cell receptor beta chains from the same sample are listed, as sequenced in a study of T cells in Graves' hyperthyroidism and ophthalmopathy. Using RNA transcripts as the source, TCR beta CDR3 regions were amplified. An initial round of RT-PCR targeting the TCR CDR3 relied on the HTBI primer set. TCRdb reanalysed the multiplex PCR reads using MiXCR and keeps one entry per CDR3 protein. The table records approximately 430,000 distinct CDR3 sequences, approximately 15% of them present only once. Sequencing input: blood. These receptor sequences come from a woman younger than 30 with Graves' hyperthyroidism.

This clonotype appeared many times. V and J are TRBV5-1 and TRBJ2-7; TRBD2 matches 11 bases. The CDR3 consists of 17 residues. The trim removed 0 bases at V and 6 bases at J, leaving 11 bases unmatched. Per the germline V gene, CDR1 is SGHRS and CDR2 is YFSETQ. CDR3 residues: CASSLAPLAGGPTEQYF. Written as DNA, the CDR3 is TGCGCCAGCAGCTTGGCCCCATTAGCGGGAGGGCCGACCGAGCAGTACTTC.

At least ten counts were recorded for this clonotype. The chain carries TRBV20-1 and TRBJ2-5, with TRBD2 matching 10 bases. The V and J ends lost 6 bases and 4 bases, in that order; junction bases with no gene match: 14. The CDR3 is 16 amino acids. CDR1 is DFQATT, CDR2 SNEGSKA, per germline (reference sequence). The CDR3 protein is CSARGTSGIEGETQYF. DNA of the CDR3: TGCAGTGCCCGAGGAACTAGCGGGATCGAGGGAGAGACCCAGTACTTC.

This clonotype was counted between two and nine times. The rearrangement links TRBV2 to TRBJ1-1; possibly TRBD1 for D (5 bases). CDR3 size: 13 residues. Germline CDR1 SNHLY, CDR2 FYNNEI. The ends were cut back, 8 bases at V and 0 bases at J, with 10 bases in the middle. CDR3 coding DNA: TGTGCCAGCGGTCAGGGCATGAACACTGAAGCTTTCTTT. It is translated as CASGQGMNTEAFF.

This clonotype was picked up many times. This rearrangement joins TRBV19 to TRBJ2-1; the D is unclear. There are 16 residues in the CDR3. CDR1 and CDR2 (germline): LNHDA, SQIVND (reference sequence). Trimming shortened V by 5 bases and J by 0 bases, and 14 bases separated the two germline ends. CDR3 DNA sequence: TGTGCCAGTAGTCCCCCCGGCCTCAGCTCCTACAATGAGCAGTTCTTC. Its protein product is CASSPPGLSSYNEQFF.

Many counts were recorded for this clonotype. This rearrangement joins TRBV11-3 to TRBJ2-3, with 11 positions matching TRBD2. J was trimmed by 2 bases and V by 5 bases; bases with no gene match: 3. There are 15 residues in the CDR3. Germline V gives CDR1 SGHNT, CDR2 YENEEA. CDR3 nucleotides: TGTGCCAGCAGCATAGCGGGGGGGGTCACAGATACGCAGTATTTT. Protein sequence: CASSIAGGVTDTQYF.

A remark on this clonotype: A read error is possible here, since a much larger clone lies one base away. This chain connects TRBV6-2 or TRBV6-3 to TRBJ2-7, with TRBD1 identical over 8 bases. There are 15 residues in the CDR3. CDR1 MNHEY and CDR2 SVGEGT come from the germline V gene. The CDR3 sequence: CASSSYRGAGYGQYF. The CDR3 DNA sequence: TGTGCCAGCAGTTCTTACAGGGGGGCGGGGTACGGGCAGTACTTC.

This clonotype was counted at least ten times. CDR3 nucleotide sequence: TGCAGCGTCCGGGACGTCAGCTCCTATAATTCACCCCTCCACTTT. This sequence encodes CSVRDVSSYNSPLHF. This chain connects TRBV29-1 to TRBJ1-6; D is possibly TRBD1 (5 bases). Trimming cost V 6 bases and J 0 bases, with 12 bases left between them. Germline loops: CDR1 SQVTM, CDR2 ANQGSEA. CDR3 length equals 15 residues.

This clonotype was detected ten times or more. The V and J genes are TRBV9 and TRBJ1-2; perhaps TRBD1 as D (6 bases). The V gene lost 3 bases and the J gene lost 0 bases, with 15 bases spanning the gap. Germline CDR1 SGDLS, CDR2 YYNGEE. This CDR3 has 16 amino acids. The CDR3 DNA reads TGTGCCAGCAGCGGACCGGGACATAGAGCTAACTATGGCTACACCTTC. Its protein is CASSGPGHRANYGYTF. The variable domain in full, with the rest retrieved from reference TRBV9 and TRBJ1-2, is DSGVTQTPKHLITATGQRVTLRCSPRSGDLSVYWYQQSLDQGLQFLIQYYNGEERAKGNILERFSAQQFPDLHSELNLSSLELGDSALYFCASSGPGHRANYGYTFGSGTRLTVV.

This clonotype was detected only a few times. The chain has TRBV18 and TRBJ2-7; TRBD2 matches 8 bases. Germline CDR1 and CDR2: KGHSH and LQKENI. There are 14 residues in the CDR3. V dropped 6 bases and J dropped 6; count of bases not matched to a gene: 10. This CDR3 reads CASSRGGTLLEQYF. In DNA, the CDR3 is TGTGCCAGCTCCCGGGGGGGCACCCTACTCGAGCAGTACTTC.

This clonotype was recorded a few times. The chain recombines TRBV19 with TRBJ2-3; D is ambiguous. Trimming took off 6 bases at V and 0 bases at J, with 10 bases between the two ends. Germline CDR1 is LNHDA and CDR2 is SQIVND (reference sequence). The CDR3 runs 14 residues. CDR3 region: CASRPSGSTDTQYF. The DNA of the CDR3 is TGTGCCAGTAGACCTAGTGGAAGCACAGATACGCAGTATTTT.

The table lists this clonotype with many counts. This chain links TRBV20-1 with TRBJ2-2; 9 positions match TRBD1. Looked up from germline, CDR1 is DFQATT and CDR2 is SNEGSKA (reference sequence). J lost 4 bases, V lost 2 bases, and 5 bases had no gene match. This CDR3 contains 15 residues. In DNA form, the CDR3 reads TGCAGTGCTAGACCCGGACAGGGGAGCACCGGGGAGCTGTTTTTT. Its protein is CSARPGQGSTGELFF.

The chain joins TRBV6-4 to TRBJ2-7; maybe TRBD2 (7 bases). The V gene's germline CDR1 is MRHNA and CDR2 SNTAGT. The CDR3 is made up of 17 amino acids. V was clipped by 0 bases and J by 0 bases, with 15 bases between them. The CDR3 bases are TGTGCCAGCAGTGACTCGACGCGGGGGCCCAGCTCCTACGAGCAGTACTTC. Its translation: CASSDSTRGPSSYEQYF.

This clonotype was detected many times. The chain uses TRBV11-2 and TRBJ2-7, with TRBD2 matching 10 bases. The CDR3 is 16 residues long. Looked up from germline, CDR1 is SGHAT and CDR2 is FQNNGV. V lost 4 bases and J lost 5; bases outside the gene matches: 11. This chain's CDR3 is CASSSSGSPTTDEQYF. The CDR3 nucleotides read TGTGCCAGCAGCTCTAGCGGGAGCCCCACTACCGACGAGCAGTACTTC.

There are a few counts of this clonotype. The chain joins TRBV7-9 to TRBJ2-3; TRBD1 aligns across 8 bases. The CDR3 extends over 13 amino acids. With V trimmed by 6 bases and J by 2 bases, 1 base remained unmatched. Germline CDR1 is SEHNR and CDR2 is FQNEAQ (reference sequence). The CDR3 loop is CASRGQVTDTQYF. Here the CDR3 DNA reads TGTGCCAGCAGGGGACAGGTCACAGATACGCAGTATTTT.

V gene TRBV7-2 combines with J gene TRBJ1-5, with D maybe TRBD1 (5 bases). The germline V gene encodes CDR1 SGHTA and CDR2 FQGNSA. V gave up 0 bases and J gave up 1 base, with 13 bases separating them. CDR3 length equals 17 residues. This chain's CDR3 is CASSLASGGGSNQPQHF. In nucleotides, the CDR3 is TGTGCCAGCAGCTTAGCCTCCGGGGGGGGAAGCAATCAGCCCCAGCATTTT.

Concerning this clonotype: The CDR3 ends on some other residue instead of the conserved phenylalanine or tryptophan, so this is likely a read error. The DNA of the CDR3 is TGTGCCAGCAGAACCGATTGGGGCTCAGAGACCCAGTACCTC. Residues: CASRTDWGSETQYL. The chain recombines TRBV25-1 with TRBJ2-5; possibly TRBD1 for D (5 bases). Germline values: CDR1 MGHDK, CDR2 SYGVNS. V was cut by 6 bases and J by 4 bases, with 15 bases left in between. The CDR3 is made up of 14 amino acids.

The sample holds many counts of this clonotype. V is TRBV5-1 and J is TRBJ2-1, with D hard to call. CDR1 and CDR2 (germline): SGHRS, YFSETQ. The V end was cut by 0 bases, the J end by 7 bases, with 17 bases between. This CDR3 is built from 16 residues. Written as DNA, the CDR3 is TGCGCCAGCAGCTTGGCATTGGCGGCCGATGTAAATGAGCAGTTCTTC. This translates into CASSLALAADVNEQFF.

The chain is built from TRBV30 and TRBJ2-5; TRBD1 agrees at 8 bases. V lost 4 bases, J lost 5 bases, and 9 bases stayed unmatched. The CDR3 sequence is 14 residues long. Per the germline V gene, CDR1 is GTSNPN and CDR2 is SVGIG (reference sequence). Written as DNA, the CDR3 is TGTGCCTGGACTCGGGGTCAGGGGGCGGAGACCCAGTACTTC. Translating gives CAWTRGQGAETQYF. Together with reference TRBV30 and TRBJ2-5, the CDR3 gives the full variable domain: SQTIHQWPATLVQPVGSPLSLECTVEGTSNPNLYWYRQAAGRGLQLLFYSVGIGQISSEVPQNLSASRPQDRQFILSSKKLLLSDSGFYLCAWTRGQGAETQYFGPGTRLLVL.